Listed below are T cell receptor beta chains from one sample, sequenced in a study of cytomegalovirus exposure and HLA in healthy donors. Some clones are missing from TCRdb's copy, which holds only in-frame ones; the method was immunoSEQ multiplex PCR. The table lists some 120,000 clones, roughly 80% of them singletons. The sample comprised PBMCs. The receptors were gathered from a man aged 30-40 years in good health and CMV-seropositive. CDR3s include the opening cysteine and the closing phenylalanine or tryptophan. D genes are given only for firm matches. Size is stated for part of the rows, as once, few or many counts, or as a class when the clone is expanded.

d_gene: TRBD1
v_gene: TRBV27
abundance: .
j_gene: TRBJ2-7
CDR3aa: CASSLFLRNRGSPYEQYF
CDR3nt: TGTGCCAGCAGTTTATTCTTACGCAACAGGGGGTCCCCCTACGAGCAGTACTTC

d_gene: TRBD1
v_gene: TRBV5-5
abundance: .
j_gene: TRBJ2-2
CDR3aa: CASSIPTGGVSTGELFF
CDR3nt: TGTGCCAGCAGCATTCCGACAGGGGGCGTCAGCACCGGGGAGCTGTTTTTT

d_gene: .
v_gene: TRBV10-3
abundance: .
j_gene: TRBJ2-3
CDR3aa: CAISEADTQYF
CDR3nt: TGTGCCATCAGTGAAGCGGATACGCAGTATTTT

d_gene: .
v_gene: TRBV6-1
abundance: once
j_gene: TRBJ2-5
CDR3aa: CASSPNLGGAETQYF
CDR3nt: TGTGCCAGCAGCCCAAACTTAGGGGGGGCCGAGACCCAGTACTTC

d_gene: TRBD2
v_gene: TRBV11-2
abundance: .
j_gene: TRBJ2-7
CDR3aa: CASQLAGDPYEQYF
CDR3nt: TGTGCCAGCCAACTTGCGGGGGACCCCTACGAGCAGTACTTC

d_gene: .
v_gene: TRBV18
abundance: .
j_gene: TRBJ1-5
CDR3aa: CASSPSDGGPQHF
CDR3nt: TGTGCCAGCTCACCGTCAGACGGAGGGCCCCAGCATTTT

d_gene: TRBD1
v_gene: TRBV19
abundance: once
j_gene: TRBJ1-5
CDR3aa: CASSSDNRGTPQHF
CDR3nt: TGTGCCAGTAGTTCCGACAACAGGGGAACGCCCCAGCATTTT

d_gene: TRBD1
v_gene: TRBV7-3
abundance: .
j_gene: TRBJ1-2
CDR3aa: CASSSLDRDSYGYTF
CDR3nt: TGTGCCAGCAGCAGTCTCGACAGGGACAGCTATGGCTACACCTTC

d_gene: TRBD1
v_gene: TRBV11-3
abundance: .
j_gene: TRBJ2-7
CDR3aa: CASSLEGQPYEQYF
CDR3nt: TGTGCCAGCAGCTTAGAGGGACAGCCCTACGAGCAGTACTTC

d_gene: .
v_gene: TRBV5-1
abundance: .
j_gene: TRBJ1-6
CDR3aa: CASRKTENSPLHF
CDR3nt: TGCGCCAGCAGGAAGACGGAGAATTCACCCCTCCACTTT

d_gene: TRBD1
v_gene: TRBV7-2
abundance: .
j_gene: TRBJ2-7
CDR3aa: CASSLTTGGAYNEQYF
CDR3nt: TGTGCCAGCAGCTTAACAACAGGGGGCGCGTATAACGAGCAGTACTTC

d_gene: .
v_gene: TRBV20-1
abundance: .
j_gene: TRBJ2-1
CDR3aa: CSAVGVYEQFF
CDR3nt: TGCAGTGCTGTAGGGGTGTATGAGCAGTTCTTC

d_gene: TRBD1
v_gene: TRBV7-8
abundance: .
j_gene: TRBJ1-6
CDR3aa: CASSVRQGLSPLHF
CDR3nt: TGTGCCAGCAGCGTCCGACAGGGTTTATCACCCCTCCACTTT

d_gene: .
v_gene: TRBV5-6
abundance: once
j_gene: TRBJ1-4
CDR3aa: CASSSYGQLTTNEKLFF
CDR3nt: TGTGCCAGCAGCTCTTACGGACAGCTGACAACTAATGAAAAACTGTTTTTT

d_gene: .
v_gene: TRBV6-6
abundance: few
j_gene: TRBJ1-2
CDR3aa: CASRRRQVNYGYTF
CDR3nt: TGTGCCAGCAGACGACGACAGGTGAACTATGGCTACACCTTC

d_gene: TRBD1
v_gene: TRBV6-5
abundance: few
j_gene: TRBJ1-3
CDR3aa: CASSLDREGNTIYF
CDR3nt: TGTGCCAGCAGCCTGGACAGGGAAGGAAACACCATATATTTT

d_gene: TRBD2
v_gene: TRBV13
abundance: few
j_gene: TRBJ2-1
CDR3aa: CASRGSAGGYGEQFF
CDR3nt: TGTGCCAGCAGGGGATCCGCGGGGGGATACGGTGAGCAGTTCTTC

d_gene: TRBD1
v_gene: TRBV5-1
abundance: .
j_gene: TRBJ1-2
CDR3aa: CASSQDRDRAASGYTF
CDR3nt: TGCGCCAGCAGCCAGGACCGGGACAGGGCAGCGTCTGGCTACACCTTC

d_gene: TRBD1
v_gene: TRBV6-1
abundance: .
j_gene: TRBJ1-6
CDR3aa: CASSHGGQGASPLHF
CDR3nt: TGTGCCAGCAGTCACGGGGGACAGGGAGCTTCACCCCTCCACTTT

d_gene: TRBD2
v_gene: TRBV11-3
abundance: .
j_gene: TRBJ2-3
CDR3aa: CASSPGLAVPDTQYF
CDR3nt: TGTGCCAGCAGCCCCGGACTAGCGGTCCCAGATACGCAGTATTTT

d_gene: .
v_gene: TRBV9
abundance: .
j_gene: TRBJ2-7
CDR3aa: CASSVAGHGVEQYF
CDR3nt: TGTGCCAGCAGCGTAGCTGGGCACGGCGTCGAGCAGTACTTC

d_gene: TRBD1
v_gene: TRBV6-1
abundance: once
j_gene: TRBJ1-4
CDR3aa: CASSYQGAEEKLFF
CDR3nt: TGTGCCAGCAGTTATCAGGGGGCGGAGGAAAAACTGTTTTTT

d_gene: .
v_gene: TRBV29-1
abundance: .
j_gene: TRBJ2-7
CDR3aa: CSVGSGLYEQYF
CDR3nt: TGCAGCGTCGGATCTGGGCTCTACGAGCAGTACTTC

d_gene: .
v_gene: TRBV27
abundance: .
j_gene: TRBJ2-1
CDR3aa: CASSLWGDYEQFF
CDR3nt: TGTGCCAGCAGTTTATGGGGGGATTATGAGCAGTTCTTC

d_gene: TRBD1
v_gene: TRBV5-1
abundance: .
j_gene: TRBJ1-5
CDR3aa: CASSPTGDSNQPQHF
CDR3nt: TGCGCCAGCAGCCCCACAGGGGATAGCAATCAGCCCCAGCATTTT